The clone carrying this T cell receptor (beta chain) was seen a few times. This entry comes from a study of molecular identifiers for immune sequencing clone quantification. Losses at the gene ends were 2 bases for V and 5 bases for J; bases not matched to a gene: 8. Germline lookup yields CDR1 LGHNA and CDR2 YNFKEQ. This CDR3 has 15 amino acids. Construction of naive CD8 libraries employed roughly 20,000 to 1,000,000 sorted cells together with 10%, 30% or 50% RNA. TCRdb re-analysed the PCR reads in MiXCR, keeping a single row per CDR3 protein. The repertoire has some 590,000 distinct CDR3 sequences, about 25% of them found once; the top ten carry about 0.73%.

Material: naive CD8+ T cells from blood, with Jurkat cell RNA spiked in. The sample's subset: FACS-sorted CD8+CD4-CCR7+CD45RA+ naive T cells. The chain recombines TRBV4-2 with TRBJ2-7; 8 positions agree with TRBD1. The sequence came from a human donor in good health. Some libraries in this study had Jurkat cell RNA spiked in. In DNA, the CDR3 is TGTGCCAGCAGCCAACAGGACAGGGTTTGGGACGAGCAGTACTTC. Amino acid sequence: CASSQQDRVWDEQYF.